Presented here are 11 T cell receptor beta chains from one specimen sequenced in a study of T cells in Graves' hyperthyroidism and ophthalmopathy (dated by TCRdb to the late 2010s). The method behind the library was multiplex PCR. The instrument given in TCRdb is Illumina HiSeq 2000. Amplification of TCR beta CDR3 regions was carried out from RNA transcripts. For the first round of RT-PCR on the TCR CDR3, the HTBI primer set was used together with the Qiagen OneStep RT-PCR kit. TCRdb redid the processing of the public reads, applying fastp at Q25 and MiXCR, and retained in-frame beta chains. Each entry is one CDR3 protein sequence, shown with its most common DNA and genes. The sample has 250,000 to 300,000 distinct CDR3 sequences on record, approximately 14% of them singletons. The top ten clonotypes cover roughly 7.9% of the sample. Sequencing used blood. The origin of the receptors is a woman aged 40 to 49 with Graves' hyperthyroidism.

V is TRBV20-1 and J is TRBJ2-7; D tentatively fits TRBD1 or TRBD2 (5 bases each). In germline, CDR1 is DFQATT, CDR2 SNEGSKA (reference sequence). The CDR3 is 12 residues long. The V end was cut by 1 base, the J end by 7 bases, with 11 bases between. DNA of the CDR3: TGCAGTGCTAGAGGGGGGAGTTGGGAGCAGTACTTC. This sequence encodes CSARGGSWEQYF.

The table lists this clonotype with many counts. The rearrangement joins TRBV30 to TRBJ1-4; perhaps TRBD1 as D (5 bases). The CDR3 is made up of 13 amino acids. The germline V and J ends were trimmed by 1 base and 3 bases, with 6 bases remaining between them. Per germline, CDR1 GTSNPN and CDR2 SVGIG (reference sequence). The CDR3 DNA is TGTGCCTGGAGTGGGGGGGCTAATGAAAAACTGTTTTTT. This sequence encodes CAWSGGANEKLFF. Complete variable domain (other parts from reference TRBV30 and TRBJ1-4): SQTIHQWPATLVQPVGSPLSLECTVEGTSNPNLYWYRQAAGRGLQLLFYSVGIGQISSEVPQNLSASRPQDRQFILSSKKLLLSDSGFYLCAWSGGANEKLFFGSGTQLSVL.

The genes are TRBV20-1 and TRBJ2-7; 8 bases match TRBD1. From germline, CDR1 is DFQATT and CDR2 SNEGSKA (reference sequence). The trim removed 6 bases at V and 2 bases at J, leaving 3 bases unmatched. CDR3 length: 12 amino acids. CDR3 region: CSAPTGAYEQYF. The CDR3, as DNA: TGCAGTGCACCGACAGGGGCCTACGAGCAGTACTTC.

This clonotype was detected ten times or more. The CDR3 loop reads CSARDYRSVETQYF. The CDR3 nucleotides read TGCAGTGCTAGAGATTACAGGTCCGTTGAGACCCAGTACTTC. J is TRBJ2-5 and V is TRBV20-1; D possibly corresponds to TRBD1 (5 bases). From germline, CDR1 is DFQATT and CDR2 SNEGSKA (reference sequence). Trimming removed 0 bases at V and 5 bases at J, with 13 bases between. The CDR3 spans 14 residues.

Of note for this clonotype: A much larger clone lies a single base off, so this may be a read error. J is TRBJ2-3 and V is TRBV27, with unresolved D. The CDR3 has 14 residues. Trimming cost V 5 bases and J 4 bases, with 13 bases left between them. Per the germline V gene, CDR1 is MNHEY and CDR2 is SMNVEV (reference sequence). The CDR3 spells CASSPPEIADTQYF. CDR3 DNA sequence: TGTGCCAGCAGTCCCCCTGAAATCGCAGATACGCAGTATTTT.

This clonotype showed up many times. The chain couples TRBV3-1 to TRBJ2-2; possibly TRBD1 for D (6 bases). CDR1 and CDR2 from the germline V gene are LGHDT and YNNKEL (reference sequence). The ends were cut back, 4 bases at V and 4 bases at J, with 13 bases in the middle. The CDR3 sequence is 15 residues long. The CDR3 DNA reads as TGTGCCAGCAGCCCTACTTCAGGGGTCACCGGGGAGCTGTTTTTT. Residues: CASSPTSGVTGELFF. Together with reference TRBV3-1 and TRBJ2-2, the CDR3 gives the full variable domain: DTAVSQTPKYLVTQMGNDKSIKCEQNLGHDTMYWYKQDSKKFLKIMFSYNNKELIINETVPNRFSPKSPDKAHLNLHINSLELGDSAVYFCASSPTSGVTGELFFGEGSRLTVL.

J is TRBJ2-2 and V is TRBV6-5, with a possible D match to TRBD1 (5 bases). V was pared by 2 bases and J by 5 bases, with 9 bases between. CDR3 length: 14 residues. CDR1 is MNHEY, CDR2 SVGAGI, per germline. Written as DNA, the CDR3 is TGTGCCAGCAGTTACGACAGATCAACCGGGGAGCTGTTTTTT. Translation gives CASSYDRSTGELFF.

This clonotype came up many times. The CDR3 spells CASRRSGSRAYNEQFF. The DNA of the CDR3 is TGTGCCAGCAGGCGTAGCGGGAGTAGGGCCTACAATGAGCAGTTCTTC. The chain has TRBV12-3 or TRBV12-4 and TRBJ2-1; 9 bases fit TRBD2. The CDR3 runs to 16 residues. V trimming: 6 bases; J trimming: 2 bases; junction bases outside the gene matches: 8.

Ten or more counts support this clonotype. This chain links TRBV20-1 with TRBJ2-3; D possibly corresponds to TRBD1 (6 bases). Between the trimmed V and J ends, which lost 0 bases and 3 bases, there was a span of 10 bases. The CDR3 sequence is 14 residues long. Germline V lookup: CDR1 DFQATT, CDR2 SNEGSKA (reference sequence). CDR3 in amino acids: CSARDIQGTDTQYF. As DNA, the CDR3 is TGCAGTGCTAGAGATATACAGGGAACAGATACGCAGTATTTT.

This clonotype showed up many times. The chain uses TRBV12-3 or TRBV12-4 and TRBJ2-6; D possibly matches TRBD1 or TRBD2 (6 bases each). This CDR3 has 20 residues. V was cut by 8 bases and J by 4 bases, with 30 bases left in between. The CDR3 DNA sequence: TGTGCCAGCTCTCCCTTGGGGGGCCGTAGATCCCTCGCCGGGGCCAACGTCCTGACTTTC. It yields the protein CASSPLGGRRSLAGANVLTF.

In its sample, this clonotype was seen many times. The chain recombines TRBV18 with TRBJ2-5; D gene ambiguous. The germline V gene encodes CDR1 KGHSH and CDR2 LQKENI. This CDR3 spans 14 amino acids. The ends were cut back, 2 bases at V and 1 base at J, with 8 bases in the middle. In nucleotides, the CDR3 is TGTGCCAGCTCACCAGCAGACACCCAAGAGACCCAGTACTTC. Protein sequence: CASSPADTQETQYF.